Below are 25 T cell receptor beta chains sequenced from a single sample in a study of regulatory T cells in long-lasting Graves disease. Time point reported: newly diagnosed GD, antithyroid drugs for less than 3 months. PBMC RNA served as the TCR library source. Libraries of TCR beta came from iRepertoire HTBI primers plus Arm-PCR of CDR3 regions. In TCRdb, the multiplex PCR reads were re-called with MiXCR into one record per CDR3 protein. The sample holds hundreds of thousands of distinct CDR3 sequences; roughly 12% are singletons and the top ten take about 10%. This same sample was also part of a study on T cells in Graves' hyperthyroidism and ophthalmopathy.

The source was peripheral blood mononuclear cells (PBMCs), collected at new diagnosis, from a patient treated with antithyroid drugs. All receptors derive from a man aged 25-40 years with Graves disease.

The chain couples TRBV7-8 to TRBJ2-1; the match to TRBD2 covers 9 bases. The J segment lost 7 bases and the V segment lost 6 bases, leaving 16 bases of the junction unmatched. CDR3 length: 17 amino acids. In germline, CDR1 is SGHVS, CDR2 FQNEAQ. Here the CDR3 reads CASSKVTREGHSNEQFF. CDR3 nucleotide sequence: TGTGCCAGCAGTAAAGTTACGCGGGAGGGTCATTCGAATGAGCAGTTCTTC.

This clonotype was seen repeatedly, ten times or more. The chain employs TRBV20-1 and TRBJ1-6, with a weak D call TRBD1 (6 bases). V shed 3 bases and J shed 8 bases, with 14 bases lying between them. The germline V gene encodes CDR1 DFQATT and CDR2 SNEGSKA (reference sequence). The CDR3 consists of 14 residues. The CDR3 spells CSASPTGFDSPLHF. The CDR3 nucleotides are TGCAGTGCTAGCCCCACAGGGTTCGATTCACCCCTCCACTTT.

This clonotype was counted many times. The J gene is TRBJ2-3, the V gene TRBV28; the D is unclear. Germline CDR1 reads MDHEN; CDR2 reads SYDVKM. The ends were cut back, 2 bases at V and 0 bases at J, with 9 bases in the middle. The CDR3 loop spans 15 amino acids. The CDR3 DNA follows: TGTGCCAGCAGTTTAGACGTAGGGAGCACAGATACGCAGTATTTT. Amino acid sequence: CASSLDVGSTDTQYF.

This clonotype was recorded many times. The chain uses TRBV6-1 and TRBJ1-1; 8 positions agree with TRBD1. Germline V gives CDR1 MNHNS, CDR2 SASEGT. The CDR3 has 15 residues. V lost 5 bases to trimming and J lost 5 bases; unmatched junction nucleotides: 10. The CDR3 sequence is CASSRPGQGQTEAFF. CDR3 nucleotides: TGTGCCAGCAGTCGGCCCGGACAGGGCCAAACTGAAGCTTTCTTT.

This rearrangement joins TRBV6-1 to TRBJ1-5; 10 bases line up with TRBD1. The CDR3 contains 14 residues. Germline-derived CDR1 and CDR2 are MNHNS and SASEGT. Trimming at V came to 6 bases and at J to 7 bases, leaving 6 bases not matched to a gene. As DNA, the CDR3 is TGTGCCAGCAGGACGACAGGGGGCGAACAGCCCCAGCATTTT. It translates to CASRTTGGEQPQHF.

This clonotype was seen ten or more times. The chain joins TRBV7-3 to TRBJ1-1; D may be TRBD1 (6 bases). Between the trimmed V and J ends, which lost 3 bases and 4 bases, there was a span of 9 bases. The CDR3 spans 13 residues. Germline loops: CDR1 SGHTA, CDR2 FQGTGA. CDR3 sequence: CASSFGGVTEAFF. CDR3 sequence (DNA): TGTGCCAGCAGCTTTGGGGGCGTCACTGAAGCTTTCTTT.

This clonotype came up a few times. The rearrangement uses TRBV5-6 and TRBJ2-1; TRBD2 matches at 10 bases. The trim removed 1 base at V and 4 bases at J, leaving 8 bases unmatched. The CDR3 has 17 residues. Germline lookup yields CDR1 SGHDT and CDR2 YYEEEE. DNA for the CDR3: TGTGCCAGCAGCTTGCAAGGAGGGACTAGCGTATACAATGAGCAGTTCTTC. Its protein product is CASSLQGGTSVYNEQFF.

This clonotype was observed many times. The J gene is TRBJ2-2, the V gene TRBV19; D is uncertain. CDR3 length: 12 residues. CDR1 is LNHDA, CDR2 SQIVND, per germline (reference sequence). The V end lost 5 bases, the J end lost 5 bases, and 6 bases lay between the germline ends. The CDR3 sequence is CASSVATGELFF. DNA of the CDR3: TGTGCCAGTAGTGTGGCAACCGGGGAGCTGTTTTTT.

This clonotype was seen at least ten times. The chain employs TRBV12-5 and TRBJ2-1; D possibly corresponds to TRBD2 (5 bases). Per the germline V gene, CDR1 is LGHNT and CDR2 is FRNRAP. V was shortened by 8 bases and J by 0 bases, with 20 bases between the two germline ends. The CDR3 contains 17 residues. CDR3 nucleotide sequence: TGTGCTAGTACCCTAGTGGGAGCCCCTTACTCCTACAATGAGCAGTTCTTC. Protein sequence: CASTLVGAPYSYNEQFF.

A few counts support this clonotype. The chain joins TRBV18 to TRBJ1-5; no reliable D call. Germline V lookup: CDR1 KGHSH, CDR2 LQKENI. The V end was cut by 3 bases, the J end by 2 bases, with 8 bases between. The CDR3 consists of 14 residues. DNA of the CDR3: TGTGCCAGCTCACCCACGAGAGGCAATCAGCCCCAGCATTTT. Protein product: CASSPTRGNQPQHF.

In this sample, this clonotype turned up many times. The genes are TRBV6-1 and TRBJ1-1; D is perhaps TRBD1 (6 bases). The CDR3 consists of 13 residues. V was cut by 7 bases and J by 3 bases, with 12 bases left in between. Germline V gene sequence: CDR1 MNHNS, CDR2 SASEGT. The CDR3 loop reads CASTRQEYTEAFF. CDR3 in DNA: TGTGCCAGCACCCGACAGGAGTACACTGAAGCTTTCTTT.

This clonotype has only one observation. A read error may be the cause here, since a much bigger clone is one base away. The V and J genes are TRBV5-1 and TRBJ2-3; D could derive from TRBD1 or TRBD2 (5 bases each). Germline-derived CDR1 and CDR2 are SGHRS and YFSETQ. CDR3 length equals 14 residues. The chain's CDR3 is CASRDQPSTDMQYF. CDR3 DNA: TGCGCCAGCCGGGACCAACCTAGCACAGATATGCAGTATTTT. Complete variable domain (other parts from reference TRBV5-1 and TRBJ2-3): KAGVTQTPRYLIKTRGQQVTLSCSPISGHRSVSWYQQTPGQGLQFLFEYFSETQRNKGNFPGRFSGRQFSNSRSEMNVSTLELGDSALYLCASRDQPSTDMQYFGPGTRLTVL.

In this sample, this clonotype turned up a few times. The rearrangement joins TRBV20-1 to TRBJ1-1, with no clear D. V lost 5 bases and J 8 bases, leaving 12 bases between the germline ends. CDR3 length: 11 amino acids. From germline, CDR1 is DFQATT and CDR2 SNEGSKA (reference sequence). The CDR3 nucleotides are TGCAGTGCTGACGGGCCCGCGGAAGCTTTCTTT. This codes for CSADGPAEAFF.

Remarks on this clonotype: This clone may be a read error of a much larger clone one base away. This chain uses TRBV11-2 with TRBJ2-3, with 8 bases aligning to TRBD2. The CDR3 is made up of 16 amino acids. With 4 bases clipped from V and 1 base from J, the junction kept 7 bases outside the gene matches. Germline V CDR1 and CDR2: SGHAT, FQNNGV. The CDR3 nucleotides read TGTGCCAGCAGCTGGAGCGGGGGTCCAGGCACAGATACGCAGTATTTT. The encoded protein is CASSWSGGPGTDTQYF. The full variable domain, its missing parts supplied by reference TRBV11-2 and TRBJ2-3, is EAGVAQSPRYKIIEKRQSVAFWCNPISGHATLYWYQQILGQGPKLLIQFQNNGVVDDSQLPKDRFSAERLKGVDSTLKIQPAKLEDSAVYLCASSWSGGPGTDTQYFGPGTRLTVL.

This clonotype was counted many times. This rearrangement joins TRBV7-3 to TRBJ1-2; a possible D gene is TRBD1 (6 bases). Germline lookup yields CDR1 SGHTA and CDR2 FQGTGA. Deletions cut 0 bases from V and 6 bases from J, with 11 bases between. CDR3 length: 14 amino acids. The CDR3 protein is CASSLTGGSHGYTF. CDR3 coding DNA: TGTGCCAGCAGCTTAACGGGGGGCAGCCATGGCTACACCTTC.

This clonotype was counted many times. The CDR3 protein is CAWSGQGGQPQHF. DNA for the CDR3: TGTGCCTGGAGTGGGCAAGGGGGACAGCCCCAGCATTTT. The rearrangement uses TRBV30 and TRBJ1-5; D may be TRBD1 (6 bases). In germline, CDR1 is GTSNPN, CDR2 SVGIG (reference sequence). V was cut by 1 base and J by 7 bases, with 11 bases left in between. The CDR3 is 13 amino acids.

The chain uses TRBV7-9 and TRBJ1-6; the match to TRBD1 covers 9 bases. J gave up 8 bases and V 5 bases, and 10 bases lay outside the gene matches. This CDR3 has 16 residues. Per the germline V gene, CDR1 is SEHNR and CDR2 is FQNEAQ (reference sequence). CDR3 loop: CASSRGQGVRDSPLHF. The CDR3 DNA reads TGTGCCAGCAGCAGGGGACAGGGTGTTCGGGATTCACCCCTCCACTTT. Together with reference TRBV7-9 and TRBJ1-6, the CDR3 gives the full variable domain: DTGVSQNPRHKITKRGQNVTFRCDPISEHNRLYWYRQTLGQGPEFLTYFQNEAQLEKSRLLSDRFSAERPKGSFSTLEIQRTEQGDSAMYLCASSRGQGVRDSPLHFGNGTRLTVT.

This clonotype was seen ten or more times. The chain links TRBV27 to TRBJ2-3; 7 bases fit TRBD2. The CDR3 runs 14 residues. From germline, CDR1 is MNHEY and CDR2 SMNVEV (reference sequence). V gave up 8 bases and J gave up 6 bases; unmatched junction bases: 11. The CDR3 nucleotides are TGTGCCAGCCGAGGGCTAGCGGTCGGTGATACGCAGTATTTT. As protein: CASRGLAVGDTQYF.

The gene calls are TRBV4-1 and TRBJ1-5; 8 nucleotides line up with TRBD1. Per germline, CDR1 MGHRA and CDR2 YSYEKL. The CDR3 totals 16 residues. Trimming cost V 1 base and J 3 bases; bases outside gene matches: 5. CDR3 sequence: CASSQVGQGPNQPQHF. CDR3 coding DNA: TGCGCCAGCAGCCAAGTCGGACAGGGCCCCAATCAGCCCCAGCATTTT.

This clonotype was observed many times. The chain couples TRBV9 to TRBJ1-1, with D unresolved. There are 15 residues in the CDR3. In germline, CDR1 is SGDLS, CDR2 YYNGEE. V shed 3 bases and J shed 5 bases, with 17 bases lying between them. As DNA, the CDR3 is TGTGCCAGCAGCGGGATTACGGGGTTTTTTACTGAAGCTTTCTTT. Protein sequence: CASSGITGFFTEAFF. Variable domain in full (rest from reference TRBV9 and TRBJ1-1): DSGVTQTPKHLITATGQRVTLRCSPRSGDLSVYWYQQSLDQGLQFLIQYYNGEERAKGNILERFSAQQFPDLHSELNLSSLELGDSALYFCASSGITGFFTEAFFGQGTRLTVV.

This clonotype was detected ten times or more. This chain's CDR3 is CASSLWGDYQETQYF. Written as DNA, the CDR3 is TGTGCCAGCAGTTTATGGGGGGACTACCAAGAGACCCAGTACTTC. This chain uses TRBV12-3 or TRBV12-4 with TRBJ2-5, with D tentatively TRBD2 (6 bases). The CDR3 loop spans 15 amino acids. Deletions cut 2 bases from V and 0 bases from J, with 10 bases between.

There are many counts of this clonotype. V gene TRBV7-2 combines with J gene TRBJ2-1; D gene ambiguous. V shed 7 bases and J shed 10 bases, with 11 bases lying between them. Germline values: CDR1 SGHTA, CDR2 FQGNSA. The CDR3 is 11 residues long. The CDR3 loop reads CASTQYSEQFF. CDR3 DNA sequence: TGTGCCAGCACACAGTACTCGGAGCAGTTCTTC.

This clonotype was recorded a few times. The chain links TRBV5-5 to TRBJ1-2; TRBD1 might be the D (5 bases). The CDR3 contains 13 residues. Trimming shortened V by 0 bases and J by 8 bases, and 11 bases separated the two germline ends. In germline, CDR1 is SGHKS, CDR2 YYEKEE (reference sequence). CDR3 protein: CASSLDAGSGYTF. The CDR3 DNA reads TGTGCCAGCAGCTTGGATGCAGGGTCGGGCTACACCTTC.

The gene calls are TRBV7-3 and TRBJ1-1; D remains unclear. Trimming took 5 bases from V and 3 from J, leaving 16 bases between them. The CDR3 extends over 15 amino acids. Germline V gene sequence: CDR1 SGHTA, CDR2 FQGTGA. CDR3 DNA sequence: TGTGCCAGCAGCCCCTTCGCGTGGATTGACACTGAAGCTTTCTTT. Encoded protein: CASSPFAWIDTEAFF.

This clonotype was observed many times. The gene calls are TRBV5-1 and TRBJ1-1; weak D call: TRBD1 (6 bases). Trimming cost V 6 bases and J 1 base, with 13 bases left between them. Germline V gene data show CDR1 as SGHRS and CDR2 as YFSETQ. There are 14 residues in the CDR3. Written as DNA, the CDR3 is TGCGCCAGCACCCCGACAGGTTCGAACACTGAAGCTTTCTTT. Translated: CASTPTGSNTEAFF.